This T cell receptor (beta chain) was retrieved from a study of blood T cells in healthy people across ages. Study-level results: Per million T cells, TCR beta diversity dropped roughly linearly as age increased.

CDR3 size: 14 residues. V dropped 6 bases and J dropped 3 bases, with 13 bases sitting between them. CDR1 and CDR2 (germline): SGDLS, YYNGEE. About this clonotype: Antigen: not known.

The authors ran a second PCR of roughly 6 to 12 cycles using a sample-barcoded 5' primer and a J-beta primer mix. Each of the samples gave a minimum of 3 million paired-end reads that contained CDR3. TCRdb called the 5' RACE reads again in MiXCR, with one record for every CDR3 protein. The repertoire includes 1,300,000 or so distinct CDR3 sequences, approximately 59% of them detected once, and approximately 7% sits in the top ten. The chain combines TRBV9 with TRBJ2-1; D not resolved. The source of this sequence is a man between 18 and 35 years old in good health. Source material: blood. The CDR3 reads CASNENGGYNEQFF. CDR3 in DNA: TGTGCCAGCAACGAAAATGGCGGCTACAATGAGCAGTTCTTC.